This T cell receptor (beta chain) was documented in a study of beta chain features in type 1 diabetes. Study-wide points: In every one of the four CD4+ subsets, TCRB CDR3s were moderately but significantly shorter in Type 1 diabetes patients. High TCR expression in some cells could lead to their over-representation in cDNA sequencing. For patients, the naive, central memory and Treg TCRB repertoires appeared more alike than for healthy donors. Here, the possible influence of HLA type (on TCRB rearrangement) remained unresolved.

As to this clone: Antigen specificity is unknown.

All of the isolated RNA was reverse transcribed, so expressed TCRB transcripts were sequenced. Sequenced by immunoSEQ multiplex PCR; TCRdb stores in-frame clones only, minus some. This table has 53,000 or so clones, approximately 60% appearing once. The clonotype originates from a woman aged 25 to 39 with type 1 diabetes. Sequenced: stem cell memory CD4+ T cells from blood.

The CDR3, as DNA: TGCGCCAGCAGCCAATCCGACTCCAGAAAGGTCTATGGCTACACCTTC. It encodes CASSQSDSRKVYGYTF. The chain is built from TRBV4-1 and TRBJ1-2, with D uncertain. The CDR3 spans 16 residues. Germline loops: CDR1 MGHRA, CDR2 YSYEKL. The V end lost 2 bases, the J end lost 4 bases, and 17 bases lay between the germline ends.